The entry below describes one TCR beta chain. V lost 0 bases, J lost 0 bases, and 15 bases lay in between. The CDR3 is made up of 17 amino acids. Germline V gene sequence: CDR1 SGHAT, CDR2 FQNNGV. The data belong to a study of blood T cell repertoires in COVID-19. Study summary: Acute and convalescent COVID-19 samples came from the United States, Italy and Spain. T cells, B-cell-depleted T cells, or PBMCs supplied cDNA or gDNA.

Per the original data handling: Nucleated cell counts were estimated from reference gene primer amplification. Assay used: immunoSEQ multiplex PCR; TCRdb lists only in-frame clones, some missing. From that table come the V and J calls and clone size; the DNA was used to work out D and trimming. Of some 120,000 clones in the sample, 77% are singletons; the top ten hold roughly a fifth. V usage is TRBV11-2 and J usage is TRBJ2-7; D is undetermined. This clonotype was sampled from a man aged 80 or over with acute or convalescent COVID-19. The sequencing input was peripheral blood. CDR3 nucleotide sequence: TGTGCCAGCAGCTTAGATAGTGGGCACCAAGGCTCCTACGAGCAGTACTTC. Protein sequence: CASSLDSGHQGSYEQYF.